These 30 T cell receptor beta chains share one sample of origin, sequenced in a study of blood T cells in healthy people across ages. A sample-barcoded 5' primer and a J-beta primer mix were used in a second PCR of roughly 7 to 12 cycles. MiXCR, run by TCRdb on the 5' RACE reads, gives a single entry per CDR3 protein. The table shows 1.5 million to 2 million distinct CDR3 sequences, with about 35% occurring only once. Sample: blood. Receptors were obtained from a woman aged 25 to 39 in good health.

The chain uses TRBV5-4 and TRBJ2-1, with D perhaps TRBD1 or TRBD2 (5 bases each). The CDR3 loop spans 14 amino acids. V lost 6 bases, J lost 10 bases, and 20 bases lay in between. CDR1 is SGHNT and CDR2 is YYREEE in the germline V gene (reference sequence). DNA of the CDR3: TGTGCCAGCATCTCAGCCCGGGGCTTAGGGGAGCAGTTCTTC. It translates to CASISARGLGEQFF.

This clonotype has a handful of counts. This rearrangement joins TRBV4-1 to TRBJ2-4, with D unclear. The CDR3 is made up of 15 amino acids. Per germline, CDR1 MGHRA and CDR2 YSYEKL. V was cut by 5 bases and J by 1 base, with 12 bases left in between. The CDR3 sequence is CASSARVLAKNIQYF. The CDR3 DNA sequence: TGCGCCAGCAGCGCACGTGTGCTGGCCAAAAACATTCAGTACTTC.

At least ten counts were recorded for this clonotype. The chain has TRBV4-1 and TRBJ2-7; TRBD2 matches at 9 bases. The CDR3 consists of 15 residues. Germline CDR1 reads MGHRA; CDR2 reads YSYEKL. V lost 1 base and J lost 5; bases outside the gene matches: 6. This CDR3 is CASSQGASGVNEQYF. The CDR3 nucleotides are TGCGCCAGCAGCCAAGGGGCTAGCGGGGTAAACGAGCAGTACTTC.

This clonotype showed up just a few times. The V call is TRBV7-2, the J call TRBJ2-5, with D uncertain. The CDR3 consists of 12 residues. In germline, CDR1 is SGHTA, CDR2 FQGNSA. V lost 6 bases and J 6 bases, leaving 11 bases between the germline ends. The CDR3 nucleotides read TGTGCCAGCAGGAAGGAGCAAAAGACCCAGTACTTC. This codes for CASRKEQKTQYF.

This clonotype was seen a handful of times. The chain uses TRBV7-9 and TRBJ2-1; D is unclear. Between the trimmed V and J ends, which lost 7 bases and 8 bases, there was a span of 18 bases. The CDR3 is made up of 14 amino acids. CDR1 is SEHNR, CDR2 FQNEAQ, per germline (reference sequence). The CDR3 is CASTQPPGVDEQFF. CDR3 DNA sequence: TGTGCCAGCACCCAACCCCCAGGCGTAGATGAGCAGTTCTTC.

This clonotype was picked up a small number of times. V and J are TRBV30 and TRBJ2-7; D not resolved. CDR3 length: 12 residues. The germline V and J ends were trimmed by 6 bases and 2 bases, with 11 bases remaining between them. Germline assignment: CDR1 GTSNPN and CDR2 SVGIG (reference sequence). Written as DNA, the CDR3 is TGTGCCTGCATGTTTAATCCCTACGAGCAGTACTTC. Amino acids: CACMFNPYEQYF. The full variable domain, completed using reference TRBV30 and TRBJ2-7, is SQTIHQWPATLVQPVGSPLSLECTVEGTSNPNLYWYRQAAGRGLQLLFYSVGIGQISSEVPQNLSASRPQDRQFILSSKKLLLSDSGFYLCACMFNPYEQYFGPGTRLTVT.

This clonotype was counted at least ten times. V gene TRBV7-9 combines with J gene TRBJ2-5; D not certain. The CDR3 consists of 11 residues. V shed 4 bases and J shed 4 bases, with 4 bases lying between them. Germline V gene data show CDR1 as SEHNR and CDR2 as FQNEAQ (reference sequence). The DNA for the CDR3 is TGTGCCAGCAGCTGGCTAGAGACCCAGTACTTC. This translates into CASSWLETQYF. Based on the CDR3 plus reference TRBV7-9 and TRBJ2-5, the full variable domain is DTGVSQNPRHKITKRGQNVTFRCDPISEHNRLYWYRQTLGQGPEFLTYFQNEAQLEKSRLLSDRFSAERPKGSFSTLEIQRTEQGDSAMYLCASSWLETQYFGPGTRLLVL.

This clonotype was seen a few times. The V gene is TRBV20-1, the J gene TRBJ2-6; tentative D call: TRBD2 (5 bases). V lost 3 bases and J 0 bases, leaving 15 bases between the germline ends. CDR1 and CDR2 (germline): DFQATT, SNEGSKA (reference sequence). The CDR3 loop spans 17 amino acids. For the CDR3, the DNA is TGCAGTGCTAGCCCACCTACGGGATACTCTGGGGCCAACGTCCTGACTTTC. This translates into CSASPPTGYSGANVLTF.

The chain is built from TRBV20-1 and TRBJ2-1; D is ambiguous. The CDR3 contains 15 residues. V gave up 5 bases and J gave up 9 bases, with 23 bases separating them. The germline gives CDR1 DFQATT, CDR2 SNEGSKA (reference sequence). CDR3 nucleotides: TGCAGTGCTGCCAGTCTTACCTCAGCGTGGGGTGAGCAGTTCTTC. It translates to CSAASLTSAWGEQFF.

This clonotype came up many times. The CDR3 DNA reads TGTGCCAGCAGCTTAGGTGTAGCGGGCGATTACGAGCAGTACTTC. Protein product: CASSLGVAGDYEQYF. V is TRBV7-9 and J is TRBJ2-7; 7 bases are shared with TRBD2. From germline, CDR1 is SEHNR and CDR2 FQNEAQ (reference sequence). This CDR3 is 15 amino acids long. V gave up 1 base and J gave up 4 bases; unmatched junction bases: 7.

The chain uses TRBV20-1 and TRBJ2-1; D is unclear. This CDR3 has 10 amino acids. Trimming pared 3 bases from V and 8 bases from J, leaving 5 bases between. Germline V gene sequence: CDR1 DFQATT, CDR2 SNEGSKA (reference sequence). In DNA, the CDR3 is TGCAGTGCTAGCTCATATGAGCAGTTCTTC. It yields the protein CSASSYEQFF.

Worth noting for this clonotype: One end of the junction is discordant with germline, which a read error may explain. This sequence joins TRBV18 and TRBJ1-5, with a possible D match to TRBD1 (6 bases). The CDR3 consists of 16 residues. CDR1 is KGHSH, CDR2 LQKENI, per germline. The CDR3 reads CASSPYQYREGQPQHF. CDR3 sequence (DNA): TGCGCCAGCTCACCTTACCAATACAGGGAAGGTCAGCCCCAGCATTTT.

The chain links TRBV5-1 to TRBJ1-2; no definite D call. This CDR3 contains 14 residues. Deletions cut 0 bases from V and 8 bases from J, with 14 bases between. Per the germline V gene, CDR1 is SGHRS and CDR2 is YFSETQ. The CDR3: CASSLATQPAGYTF. The CDR3 DNA sequence: TGCGCCAGCAGCTTGGCCACGCAGCCGGCGGGCTACACCTTC.

The V call is TRBV10-3, the J call TRBJ2-1, with D perhaps matching TRBD1 (6 bases). In germline, CDR1 is ENHRY, CDR2 SYGVKD. V dropped 5 bases and J dropped 13 bases, with 21 bases sitting between them. This CDR3 is built from 14 residues. CDR3 in amino acids: CAISQGISSETQFF. CDR3 coding DNA: TGTGCCATCAGTCAGGGGATTTCGAGTGAGACCCAGTTCTTC.

In regard to this clonotype: Its ends do not fully match the called genes, so a read error is possible. V usage is TRBV4-1 and J usage is TRBJ2-4, with 8 bases fitting TRBD1. The J call may not be correct, given that the DNA end is closer to TRBJ2-7. Germline V gene sequence: CDR1 MGHRA, CDR2 YSYEKL. The CDR3 consists of 14 residues. The CDR3 protein is CAGSQPGQAHEQYF. DNA of the CDR3: TGCGCCGGCAGCCAACCGGGACAGGCCCACGAGCAGTACTTC.

This rearrangement joins TRBV5-5 to TRBJ2-5; 11 nucleotides align to TRBD2. The last part of the DNA fits TRBJ2-7 better; the J call may be wrong. The CDR3 spans 16 residues. Germline CDR1 reads SGHKS; CDR2 reads YYEKEE (reference sequence). The CDR3 region is CASSLLAGDRTYEQYF. The CDR3 DNA follows: TGTGCCAGCAGCTTACTAGCGGGAGATAGAACCTACGAGCAGTACTTC.

V is TRBV18 and J is TRBJ2-1; TRBD1 matches 11 bases. CDR3 length: 18 residues. Germline CDR1 KGHSH, CDR2 LQKENI. Unmatched junction bases numbered 9, after V lost 1 base and J lost 4 bases. CDR3 region: CASSPRLSGTGGYNEQFF. In DNA, the CDR3 is TGTGCCAGCTCACCACGCCTTTCCGGGACAGGGGGGTACAATGAGCAGTTCTTC.

The chain recombines TRBV12-3 or TRBV12-4 with TRBJ2-5; 7 bases map to TRBD2. V was clipped by 6 bases and J by 4 bases; unmatched bases: 8. The CDR3 consists of 14 residues. The CDR3 DNA reads as TGTGCCAGCAGGGCTAGCGGAGGGCGAGAGACCCAGTACTTC. The encoded protein is CASRASGGRETQYF.

This rearrangement joins TRBV13 to TRBJ2-1; weak D call: TRBD1 (6 bases). Germline V gene sequence: CDR1 PRHDT, CDR2 FYEKMQ (reference sequence). There are 14 residues in the CDR3. V was clipped by 11 bases and J by 4 bases, with 18 bases between them. The CDR3 bases are TGTGCCGGACTCACAGGGATTGGTTACAATGAGCAGTTCTTC. Translating gives CAGLTGIGYNEQFF.

The chain links TRBV7-9 to TRBJ1-1; D gene unclear. Germline values: CDR1 SEHNR, CDR2 FQNEAQ (reference sequence). The CDR3 consists of 14 residues. V shed 5 bases and J shed 1 base, with 11 bases lying between them. The CDR3 reads CASSPYGENTEAFF. The CDR3 DNA sequence: TGTGCCAGCAGCCCCTATGGGGAGAACACTGAAGCTTTCTTT. The full variable domain, rest sourced from reference TRBV7-9 and TRBJ1-1, is DTGVSQNPRHKITKRGQNVTFRCDPISEHNRLYWYRQTLGQGPEFLTYFQNEAQLEKSRLLSDRFSAERPKGSFSTLEIQRTEQGDSAMYLCASSPYGENTEAFFGQGTRLTVV.

The rearrangement links TRBV15 to TRBJ1-6; D is undetermined. This CDR3 has 16 residues. V lost 1 base and J 7 bases, leaving 14 bases between the germline ends. Germline V CDR1 and CDR2: LNHNV, YYDKDF (reference sequence). The CDR3 DNA follows: TGTGCCACCAGCAGAGGGGGTGGGCCCCCGAATTCACCCCTCCACTTT. Its protein is CATSRGGGPPNSPLHF.

The rearrangement links TRBV7-9 to TRBJ2-1, with TRBD1 matching 7 bases. CDR3 size: 16 residues. With 5 bases clipped from V and 2 bases from J, the junction kept 9 bases outside the gene matches. Germline CDR1 reads SEHNR; CDR2 reads FQNEAQ (reference sequence). DNA of the CDR3: TGTGCCAGCAGCCGCGACAGGGTCCAGCCCTACAATGAGCAGTTCTTC. Translated: CASSRDRVQPYNEQFF.

The chain couples TRBV20-1 to TRBJ2-3; 9 positions agree with TRBD1. Germline V lookup: CDR1 DFQATT, CDR2 SNEGSKA (reference sequence). V lost 6 bases to trimming and J lost 3 bases; unmatched junction nucleotides: 7. The CDR3 is made up of 14 amino acids. The CDR3 DNA follows: TGCAGTGCCATGGACAGGGGATTTACAGATACGCAGTATTTT. Protein product: CSAMDRGFTDTQYF.

The chain couples TRBV6-4 to TRBJ1-2; a weak D match, TRBD1 (5 bases). This CDR3 is 12 amino acids long. V was cut by 2 bases and J by 8 bases, with 9 bases left in between. Germline V lookup: CDR1 MRHNA, CDR2 SNTAGT. In nucleotides, the CDR3 is TGTGCCAGCAGTGACGAAGGGGAGGGCTACACCTTC. This translates into CASSDEGEGYTF.

On this clonotype itself: A junction boundary mismatches the germline segment, possibly from a read error. The V gene is TRBV6-1, the J gene TRBJ2-7; D is ambiguous. Per germline, CDR1 MNHNS and CDR2 SASEGT. The CDR3 is made up of 13 amino acids. CDR3: CAGRRQDLYEQYF. The CDR3 DNA follows: TGTGCCGGCAGAAGACAAGACCTCTACGAGCAGTACTTC.

The chain has TRBV20-1 and TRBJ2-7; 11 bases agree with TRBD2. V shed 5 bases and J 2 bases; nucleotides not matched to a gene: 11. CDR1 DFQATT and CDR2 SNEGSKA come from the germline V gene (reference sequence). The CDR3 extends over 16 amino acids. CDR3: CSAPSASGGLPYEQYF. The CDR3 nucleotides are TGCAGTGCTCCCTCCGCTAGCGGGGGGCTCCCCTACGAGCAGTACTTC.

This clonotype was recorded once. The V call is TRBV10-1, the J call TRBJ2-2; D unclear. With 8 bases removed from V and 4 bases from J, the gap between germline ends came to 17 bases. Germline CDR1 is WNHNN and CDR2 is SYGVQD (reference sequence). CDR3 size: 15 residues. CDR3 nucleotide sequence: TGCGCCAGCGACTTCACCACACCATTCACCGGGGAGCTGTTTTTT. Translation gives CASDFTTPFTGELFF.

This clonotype was detected only a few times. CDR3 residues: CASSPNRGGMEGYSNQPQHF. The CDR3 DNA is TGTGCCAGCAGTCCCAACCGAGGGGGTATGGAAGGTTATAGCAATCAGCCCCAGCATTTT. The V gene is TRBV27, the J gene TRBJ1-5; D possibly corresponds to TRBD1 (6 bases). Germline assignment: CDR1 MNHEY and CDR2 SMNVEV (reference sequence). Trimming removed 5 bases from V and 0 bases from J, with 26 bases in between. This CDR3 has 20 amino acids.

This chain joins TRBV5-1 and TRBJ1-5; tentative D call: TRBD1 (5 bases). The CDR3 is 15 amino acids. CDR1 is SGHRS, CDR2 YFSETQ, per germline. V lost 2 bases to trimming and J lost 4 bases, with 13 bases between them. The chain's CDR3 is CASSFQGGGNQPQHF. CDR3 in DNA: TGCGCCAGCAGCTTCCAGGGCGGGGGGAATCAGCCCCAGCATTTT.

CDR3 sequence: CSARETVNQPQHF. For the CDR3, the DNA is TGCAGTGCTAGAGAAACCGTCAATCAGCCCCAGCATTTT. V usage is TRBV20-1 and J usage is TRBJ1-5; D ambiguous. Germline CDR1 and CDR2: DFQATT and SNEGSKA (reference sequence). Trimming took 0 bases from V and 3 from J, leaving 6 bases between them. CDR3 length: 13 amino acids.